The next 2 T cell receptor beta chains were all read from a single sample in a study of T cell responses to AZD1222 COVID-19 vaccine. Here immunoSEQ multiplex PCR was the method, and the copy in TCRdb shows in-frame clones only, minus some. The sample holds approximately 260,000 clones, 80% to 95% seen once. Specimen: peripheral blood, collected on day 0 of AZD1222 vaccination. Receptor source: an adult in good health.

The CDR3 coding sequence is TGCGCCAGCAGCTTTTACGGCGGGGAGCTGTTTTTT. This encodes CASSFYGGELFF. The J gene is TRBJ2-2, the V gene TRBV5-1; D unresolved. This CDR3 has 12 residues. V gave up 2 bases and J gave up 7 bases, with 6 bases separating them. Germline-derived CDR1 and CDR2 are SGHRS and YFSETQ.

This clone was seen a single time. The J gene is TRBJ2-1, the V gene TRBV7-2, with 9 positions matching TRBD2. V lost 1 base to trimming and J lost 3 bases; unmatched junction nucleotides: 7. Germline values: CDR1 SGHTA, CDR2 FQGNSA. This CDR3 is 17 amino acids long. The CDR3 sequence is CASSLDPAGGYYNEQFF. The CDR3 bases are TGTGCCAGCAGCTTAGACCCAGCGGGAGGCTACTACAATGAGCAGTTCTTC.